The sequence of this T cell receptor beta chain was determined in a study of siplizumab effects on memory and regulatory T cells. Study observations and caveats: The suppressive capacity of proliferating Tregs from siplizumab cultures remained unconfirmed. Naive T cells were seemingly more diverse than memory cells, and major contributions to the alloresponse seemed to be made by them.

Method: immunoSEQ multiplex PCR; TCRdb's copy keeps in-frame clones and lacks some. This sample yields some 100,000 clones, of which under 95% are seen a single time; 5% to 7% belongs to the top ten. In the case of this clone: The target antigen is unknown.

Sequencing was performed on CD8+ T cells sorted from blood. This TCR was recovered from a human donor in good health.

CDR3 loop: CASSLGLLTGELFF. The CDR3 bases are TGTGCCAGCAGCTTGGGACTCCTCACCGGGGAGCTGTTTTTT. This chain connects TRBV5-6 to TRBJ2-2; the D is unclear. CDR1 is SGHDT, CDR2 YYEEEE, per germline. The V and J ends lost 0 bases and 4 bases respectively, with 7 bases between them. This CDR3 has 14 amino acids.